The rows below give T cell receptor beta chains drawn from one sample of a study of radiotherapy plus CTLA-4 blockade in lung cancer. Data came from immunoSEQ multiplex PCR; TCRdb stores just in-frame clones and leaves some out. This table has tens of thousands of clones, approximately 70% appearing once. Here the sequenced sample was peripheral blood, taken from a patient treated with radiotherapy plus ipilimumab. Receptor source: a human donor with non-small cell lung cancer who had stable disease on radiotherapy plus ipilimumab. Each CDR3 is given with its conserved first and last residue. D genes are given only for firm matches. The size entry is marked missing in some rows and otherwise reads once, few, many or a size class.

j_gene | abundance | v_gene | d_gene | CDR3nt | CDR3aa
TRBJ2-1 | - | TRBV11-2 | TRBD2 | TGTGCCAGCAGCTTTGAGCTGAGCGGGAGGTCAGGTTACAATGAGCAGTTCTTC | CASSFELSGRSGYNEQFF
TRBJ1-5 | - | TRBV19 | TRBD1 | TGTGCCAGTAGTGTGGGACAGTTGAATCAGCCCCAGCATTTT | CASSVGQLNQPQHF
TRBJ1-1 | once | TRBV7-2 | - | TGTGCCAGCAGCACACCCGAGGGGACTGAAGCTTTCTTT | CASSTPEGTEAFF
TRBJ2-5 | - | TRBV6-5 | - | TGTGCCAGCACCGGAGGGCTGATAGAGACCCAGTACTTC | CASTGGLIETQYF
TRBJ1-4 | - | TRBV19 | - | TGTGCCAGTAGTGAGGAGATGGGCAGTGAAAAACTGTTTTTT | CASSEEMGSEKLFF
TRBJ1-3 | few | TRBV19 | - | TGTGCCAGTAGCGTTAGGGTCAGCGCCTCTGGAAACACCATATATTTT | CASSVRVSASGNTIYF
TRBJ2-7 | - | TRBV7-9 | TRBD2 | TGTGCCAGCAGTAAAATACGGACTAGCCTGTACGAGCAGTACTTC | CASSKIRTSLYEQYF
TRBJ2-3 | - | TRBV7-9 | - | TGTGCCAGCAGCCCTAAACGGGATACGCAGTATTTT | CASSPKRDTQYF
TRBJ1-1 | - | TRBV4-1 | - | TGCGCCAGCAGCCAAGCGTTCCAGGGGCGCACTGAAGCTTTCTTT | CASSQAFQGRTEAFF
TRBJ2-1 | - | TRBV6-6 | - | TGTGCCAGCAGTTACTCCGGAGGTGGATGGGAGTTCTTC | CASSYSGGGWEFF
TRBJ1-4 | - | TRBV11-3 | - | TGTGCCAGCGGCGAGAATGAAAAACTGTTTTTT | CASGENEKLFF
TRBJ2-4 | few | TRBV7-2 | TRBD2 | TGTGCCAGCAGCTCCCCAGGAGCGGGAGTTGCCAAAAACATTCAGTACTTC | CASSSPGAGVAKNIQYF
TRBJ2-3 | - | TRBV6-1 | TRBD2 | TGTGCCAGCAGTCAAGGACTAGCGGGATATGCAGATACGCAGTATTTT | CASSQGLAGYADTQYF
TRBJ2-7 | - | TRBV19 | - | TGTGCCAGTTCGGAGACGACCTACGAGCAGTACTTC | CASSETTYEQYF
TRBJ2-1 | - | TRBV2 | TRBD2 | TGTGCCAGCAGTGAACAAGGACTAGCGGCCAATGAGCAGTTCTTC | CASSEQGLAANEQFF
TRBJ2-3 | - | TRBV19 | - | TGTGCCAGTAGTATCGCGGGTCTCACAGATACGCAGTATTTT | CASSIAGLTDTQYF
TRBJ1-1 | - | TRBV7-2 | - | TGTGCCAGCAGGGCCCAAGTCATGAACACTGAAGCTTTCTTT | CASRAQVMNTEAFF
TRBJ1-3 | - | TRBV19 | - | TGTGCCAGTAGTGACCCTCTGTCTGGAAACACCATATATTTT | CASSDPLSGNTIYF
TRBJ2-7 | - | TRBV21-1 | - | TGTGCCAGCAGCAAAGCCCCACCCTACGAGCAGTACTTC | CASSKAPPYEQYF
TRBJ2-7 | - | TRBV11-3 | - | TGTGCCAGCACCCAACGCCGTGGGGGAAACGAGCAGTACTTC | CASTQRRGGNEQYF
TRBJ2-7 | few | TRBV7-2 | - | TGTGCCAGCAGCCGGGACGGGAGCTCCTACGAGCAGTACTTC | CASSRDGSSYEQYF
TRBJ1-2 | - | TRBV5-1 | - | TGCGCCAGCAGCTTGGAAGCCTATGGCTACACCTTC | CASSLEAYGYTF
TRBJ2-7 | - | TRBV27 | - | TGTGCCAGCAGTTCCGGGGGCCTCCCCCGCGAGCAGTACTTC | CASSSGGLPREQYF
TRBJ2-7 | - | TRBV7-2 | TRBD2 | TGTGCCAGCAGCTTAGAAGTACCTAGCGGGAGGGGGACTGGGTACGAGCAGTACTTC | CASSLEVPSGRGTGYEQYF
TRBJ2-3 | - | TRBV4-3 | - | TGCGCCAGCAGCTTCTTTGTGGGAGATACGCAGTATTTT | CASSFFVGDTQYF
TRBJ1-2 | - | TRBV7-9 | TRBD1 | TGTGCCAGCAGCTTAGAGGGGACAGGGCCCCAGTACACCTTC | CASSLEGTGPQYTF
TRBJ1-5 | - | TRBV27 | - | TGTGCCAGCAGCTCTACAGGGAGGGGCAATCAGCCCCAGCATTTT | CASSSTGRGNQPQHF
TRBJ2-1 | once | TRBV18 | - | TGTGCCAGCTCACCATCGCGTGAAAAGAGCTCCTACAATGAGCAGTTCTTC | CASSPSREKSSYNEQFF
TRBJ1-2 | few | TRBV28 | TRBD1 | TGTGCCAGCAGTCCTTCCGGGACAGGGGCCGGCGGCTACACCTTC | CASSPSGTGAGGYTF
TRBJ2-1 | - | TRBV28 | TRBD2 | TGTGCCAGTCATCTAGCGGGAGGATACAATGAGCAGTTCTTC | CASHLAGGYNEQFF
TRBJ2-7 | - | TRBV5-1 | TRBD1 | TGCGCCAGCAGCGTCCTAGACAGGGTCTACGAGCAGTACTTC | CASSVLDRVYEQYF
TRBJ2-1 | few | TRBV19 | TRBD2 | TGTGCCAGTAGTTCCCGAGGGACTAGCGGTTACAATGAGCAGTTCTTC | CASSSRGTSGYNEQFF
TRBJ2-3 | - | TRBV6-4 | TRBD2 | TGTGCCAGCAGTCCTACTAGCGGGAGTACTGATACGCAGTATTTT | CASSPTSGSTDTQYF
TRBJ2-4 | - | TRBV19 | TRBD1 | TGTGCCAGTACTAGTATGGGACAGGGGGCGCGAAACATTCAGTACTTC | CASTSMGQGARNIQYF
TRBJ1-2 | - | TRBV4-1 | - | TGCGCCAGCAGCCATGATACCTTGGGACGCGGCTATGGCTACACCTTC | CASSHDTLGRGYGYTF
TRBJ2-7 | - | TRBV25-1 | TRBD1 | TGTGCCAGCAGCGACAGGGGGCTCTACGAGCAGTACTTC | CASSDRGLYEQYF
TRBJ2-7 | once | TRBV6-6 | - | TGTGCCAGCAGTCGCCGGGACTCGGCTGGGTACGAGCAGTACTTC | CASSRRDSAGYEQYF
TRBJ1-4 | - | TRBV7-2 | TRBD1 | TGTGCCAGCAGCACCCACAGGGGCGGGCATGCAACTAATGAAAAACTGTTTTTT | CASSTHRGGHATNEKLFF
TRBJ2-2 | - | TRBV6-1 | TRBD2 | TGTGCCAGCAGACGACTAGCGGACACCGGGGAGCTGTTTTTT | CASRRLADTGELFF
TRBJ1-2 | - | TRBV19 | TRBD1 | TGTGCCAGTAGTATACAAGACAGGCCAGGGGGCTATGGCTACACCTTC | CASSIQDRPGGYGYTF
TRBJ1-1 | - | TRBV5-6 | TRBD1 | TGTGCCAGCAGCTTGGGACAGGGGAGGGTGCGAACTGAAGCTTTCTTT | CASSLGQGRVRTEAFF
TRBJ1-1 | - | TRBV11-3 | - | TGTGCCAGCAGCTTATGGGCCACTGAAGCTTTCTTT | CASSLWATEAFF
TRBJ1-1 | - | TRBV5-6 | - | TGTGCCAGCAGCCGGCCCGAGTCGGGCTGGAACACTGAAGCTTTCTTT | CASSRPESGWNTEAFF
TRBJ2-6 | few | TRBV7-9 | - | TGTGCCAGCAGCTTCTCCGGGACGGCCCCCTCTGGGGCCAACGTCCTGACTTTC | CASSFSGTAPSGANVLTF
TRBJ2-3 | - | TRBV13 | - | TGTGCCAGCAGCTTAGTAGCGGGCACAGATACGCAGTATTTT | CASSLVAGTDTQYF
TRBJ1-4 | few | TRBV7-9 | - | TGTGCCAGCAGCTTATTCCGGGACGTACCTAATGAAAAACTGTTTTTT | CASSLFRDVPNEKLFF
TRBJ2-1 | - | TRBV6-5 | - | TGTGCCAGCAGTTCGACCGGCGCATCCTACAATGAGCAGTTCTTC | CASSSTGASYNEQFF
TRBJ1-2 | once | TRBV7-2 | TRBD1 | TGTGCCAGCAGCGGAGGGACAGCAGTCTATGGCTACACCTTC | CASSGGTAVYGYTF
TRBJ2-7 | - | TRBV5-1 | - | TGCGCCAGCAGCACTGACAGGTCCTCCTACGAGCAGTACTTC | CASSTDRSSYEQYF
TRBJ2-7 | - | TRBV11-2 | - | TGTGCCAGCAGCTTAGATGGGACAACCAGATCCTACGAGCAGTACTTC | CASSLDGTTRSYEQYF
TRBJ2-5 | few | TRBV11-3 | - | TGTGCCAGCAGCTCACGGGAGACCCAGTACTTC | CASSSRETQYF
TRBJ2-2 | - | TRBV7-2 | TRBD1 | TGTGCCAGCAGCTTAGCGAGGGACAGGGGGATTGTTGGGGAGCTGTTTTTT | CASSLARDRGIVGELFF
TRBJ2-1 | - | TRBV19 | - | TGTGCCAGTAGTATTTTAATCCAGGAGTCGGACAATGAGCAGTTCTTC | CASSILIQESDNEQFF
TRBJ2-1 | few | TRBV6-1 | - | TGTGCCAGCAGTCCCTACAGCGGCCTCTACAATGAGCAGTTCTTC | CASSPYSGLYNEQFF
TRBJ2-5 | - | TRBV19 | - | TGTGCCAGTAGTGGAGGCGGGGTCCAAGAGACCCAGTACTTC | CASSGGGVQETQYF